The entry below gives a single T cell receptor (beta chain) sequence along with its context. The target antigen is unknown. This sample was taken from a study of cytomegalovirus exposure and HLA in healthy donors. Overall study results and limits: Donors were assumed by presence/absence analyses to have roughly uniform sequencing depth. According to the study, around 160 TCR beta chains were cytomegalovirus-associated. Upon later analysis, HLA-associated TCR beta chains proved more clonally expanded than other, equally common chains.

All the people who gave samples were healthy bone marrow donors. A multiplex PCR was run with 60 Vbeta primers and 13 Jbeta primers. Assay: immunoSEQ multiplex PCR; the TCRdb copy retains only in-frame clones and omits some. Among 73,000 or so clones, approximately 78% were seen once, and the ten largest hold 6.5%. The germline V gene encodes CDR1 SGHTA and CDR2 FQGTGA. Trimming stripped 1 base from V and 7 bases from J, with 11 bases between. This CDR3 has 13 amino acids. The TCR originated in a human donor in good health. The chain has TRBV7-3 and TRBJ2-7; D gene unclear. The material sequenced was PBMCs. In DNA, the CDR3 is TGTGCCAGCAGCTTAAACCCCTCCCAGGAGCAGTACTTC. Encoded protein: CASSLNPSQEQYF.